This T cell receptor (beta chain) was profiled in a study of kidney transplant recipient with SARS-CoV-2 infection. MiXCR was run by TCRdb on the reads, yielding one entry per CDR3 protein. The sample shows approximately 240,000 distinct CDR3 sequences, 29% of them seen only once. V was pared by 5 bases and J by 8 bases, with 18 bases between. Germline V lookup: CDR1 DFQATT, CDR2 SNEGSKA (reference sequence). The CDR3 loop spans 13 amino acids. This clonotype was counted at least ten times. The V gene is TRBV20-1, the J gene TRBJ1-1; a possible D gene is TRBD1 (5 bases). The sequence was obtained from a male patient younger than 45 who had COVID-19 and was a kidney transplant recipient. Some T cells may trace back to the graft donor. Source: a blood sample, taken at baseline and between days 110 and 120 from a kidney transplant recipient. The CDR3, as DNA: TGCAGTGCTGGAACCGGGGGTCGAGACGAAGCTTTCTTT. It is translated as CSAGTGGRDEAFF.